A single sample is the source of the 9 T cell receptor beta chains below, sequenced in a study of chemoradiotherapy in HPV16-positive cancers. Profiling relied on immunoSEQ multiplex PCR, and the TCRdb table lists in-frame clones only, not all of them. The data contain about 32,000 clones, about 87% of them seen just once; the ten biggest clones take up roughly 4.5%. Source: blood, taken from a patient who underwent chemoradiotherapy. All receptors come from a human donor with HPV-associated anogenital cancer.

The V and J genes are TRBV4-1 and TRBJ2-7; 7 positions match TRBD1. The CDR3 is 14 amino acids. V lost 0 bases, J lost 3 bases, and 2 bases stayed unmatched. Germline values: CDR1 MGHRA, CDR2 YSYEKL. CDR3 coding DNA: TGCGCCAGCAGCCAAGAAGCAGGGGGCTACGAGCAGTACTTC. Protein product: CASSQEAGGYEQYF.

The V call is TRBV7-6, the J call TRBJ1-5; possibly TRBD1 for D (5 bases). V lost 6 bases to trimming and J lost 0 bases, with 21 bases between them. The CDR3 spans 18 residues. Germline assignment: CDR1 SGHVS and CDR2 FNYEAQ. DNA for the CDR3: TGTGCCAGCAGTGAAATGGTCGGGGGTTCTTATAGCAATCAGCCCCAGCATTTT. Protein product: CASSEMVGGSYSNQPQHF.

This chain uses TRBV6-5 with TRBJ1-6; no clear D. Germline CDR1 is MNHEY and CDR2 is SVGAGI. CDR3 size: 11 residues. V lost 6 bases to trimming and J lost 7 bases, with 4 bases between them. CDR3 bases: TGTGCCAGCAGCGGGAATTCACCCCTCCACTTT. Translating it yields CASSGNSPLHF.

The sample holds one count of this clone. The chain couples TRBV28 to TRBJ2-1; 11 bases are shared with TRBD2. CDR3 length: 17 residues. V lost 3 bases, J lost 7 bases, and 11 bases stayed unmatched. Germline values: CDR1 MDHEN, CDR2 SYDVKM. The CDR3 loop is CASSFGLTSGSWNEQFF. DNA of the CDR3: TGTGCCAGCAGTTTCGGCCTAACTAGCGGGAGTTGGAATGAGCAGTTCTTC.

The V gene is TRBV19, the J gene TRBJ2-5; a possible D gene is TRBD2 (5 bases). The CDR3 is 15 residues long. V lost 1 base, J lost 9 bases, and 18 bases lay in between. Germline V gives CDR1 LNHDA, CDR2 SQIVND (reference sequence). The CDR3 bases are TGTGCCAGTAGTATAGCGGGAAAACCCCCACCGGCCCAGTACTTC. Amino acids: CASSIAGKPPPAQYF. Filled out from reference TRBV19 and TRBJ2-5, the complete variable domain reads DGGITQSPKYLFRKEGQNVTLSCEQNLNHDAMYWYRQDPGQGLRLIYYSQIVNDFQKGDIAEGYSVSREKKESFPLTVTSAQKNPTAFYLCASSIAGKPPPAQYFGPGTRLLVL.

The chain joins TRBV5-1 to TRBJ1-5; D gene uncertain. The germline gives CDR1 SGHRS, CDR2 YFSETQ. With 2 bases removed from V and 4 bases from J, the gap between germline ends came to 13 bases. The length of the CDR3 is 15 residues. Here the CDR3 DNA reads TGCGCCAGCAGCTTTAATCAGGCGGGAAATCAGCCCCAGCATTTT. It specifies CASSFNQAGNQPQHF.

The CDR3 region has the DNA TGTGCCAGCAGCTTAAACAGGGGATTTAACTATGGCTACACCTTC. Its translation is CASSLNRGFNYGYTF. V usage is TRBV7-2 and J usage is TRBJ1-2; TRBD1 aligns across 7 bases. With V trimmed by 2 bases and J by 1 base, 4 bases remained unmatched. The CDR3 contains 15 residues. Germline CDR1 SGHTA, CDR2 FQGNSA.

V usage is TRBV4-2 and J usage is TRBJ2-1; D is unresolved. CDR3 size: 12 residues. V was cut by 0 bases and J by 7 bases, with 4 bases left in between. From germline, CDR1 is LGHNA and CDR2 YNFKEQ. The CDR3 region is CASSQDRNEQFF. The CDR3 nucleotides are TGTGCCAGCAGCCAAGATAGGAATGAGCAGTTCTTC.

This chain links TRBV18 with TRBJ2-1; 9 positions agree with TRBD2. This CDR3 is built from 15 residues. V lost 2 bases, J lost 5 bases, and 4 bases stayed unmatched. The germline gives CDR1 KGHSH, CDR2 LQKENI. This CDR3 is CASSPLSSGDNEQFF. The CDR3 DNA reads TGTGCCAGCTCACCATTGTCTAGCGGGGACAATGAGCAGTTCTTC.